Listed below are T cell receptor beta chains from one sample, sequenced in a study of blood T cell repertoires in COVID-19. Clones were sequenced by immunoSEQ multiplex PCR, and TCRdb holds only the in-frame ones, with some missing. Counted here are over 250,000 clones, about nine tenths occurring once; the ten biggest clones make up approximately 9.8%. The sample comprised peripheral blood. These receptors came from a man aged 40-49 years who had recovered from COVID-19. The CDR3 runs from the conserved cysteine through the conserved F or W. A D gene is named only where the DNA matches it firmly. Size is omitted from some rows. Given values are once, few, many or a class for expanded clones.

CDR3: CASSILVAGNNQPQHF; DNA: TGTGCCAGTAGTATCCTCGTGGCAGGGAACAATCAGCCCCAGCATTTT; V: TRBV19; size: NA; D: NA; J: TRBJ1-5
CDR3: CASGSPYFGELFF; DNA: TGTGCTAGTGGTTCCCCTTACTTCGGGGAGCTGTTTTTT; V: TRBV12-5; size: many; D: NA; J: TRBJ2-2
CDR3: CAIKDRAPGQPTDTQYF; DNA: TGTGCCATCAAAGACAGGGCTCCGGGACAGCCCACAGATACGCAGTATTTT; V: TRBV10-3; size: NA; D: TRBD1; J: TRBJ2-3
CDR3: CASSLRGGGEKLFF; DNA: TGCGCCAGCAGCCTTCGGGGGGGAGGTGAAAAACTGTTTTTT; V: TRBV5-1; size: NA; D: NA; J: TRBJ1-4
CDR3: CASSQDWRVGRNEQFF; DNA: TGCGCCAGCAGCCAAGATTGGAGGGTGGGAAGGAATGAGCAGTTCTTC; V: TRBV4-3; size: NA; D: NA; J: TRBJ2-1
CDR3: CASSFRAGSTYEQYF; DNA: TGTGCCAGCAGCTTTAGGGCGGGGTCGACCTACGAGCAGTACTTC; V: TRBV5-8; size: NA; D: NA; J: TRBJ2-7
CDR3: CASSVGGNEQFF; DNA: TGTGCCAGCAGTGTAGGGGGCAATGAGCAGTTCTTC; V: TRBV2; size: NA; D: NA; J: TRBJ2-1
CDR3: CASSDGTGGGGNTIYF; DNA: TGTGCCAGCAGTGACGGGACAGGGGGTGGTGGAAACACCATATATTTT; V: TRBV6-1; size: once; D: TRBD1; J: TRBJ1-3
CDR3: CASSPGTGTINEQFF; DNA: TGTGCCAGTAGCCCCGGGACAGGGACCATAAATGAGCAGTTCTTC; V: TRBV19; size: NA; D: TRBD1; J: TRBJ2-1
CDR3: CATTLAGGRDTQYF; DNA: TGTGCCACTACTCTAGCGGGGGGGCGGGATACGCAGTATTTT; V: TRBV10-3; size: NA; D: TRBD2; J: TRBJ2-3
CDR3: CAISVTGTNTEAFF; DNA: TGTGCCATCAGTGTTACCGGGACAAACACTGAAGCTTTCTTT; V: TRBV10-3; size: NA; D: NA; J: TRBJ1-1
CDR3: CASSVEGGNDEQYF; DNA: TGTGCCAGCAGCGTAGAAGGGGGTAACGACGAGCAGTACTTC; V: TRBV9; size: NA; D: NA; J: TRBJ2-7
CDR3: CASSAVSYNEQFF; DNA: TGTGCCAGCAGTGCGGTAAGCTACAATGAGCAGTTCTTC; V: TRBV2; size: NA; D: NA; J: TRBJ2-1
CDR3: CASSQNLGQPGNTIYF; DNA: TGTGCCAGCAGCCAAAACTTGGGACAGCCTGGAAACACCATATATTTT; V: TRBV3-1/TRBV3-2; size: NA; D: TRBD1; J: TRBJ1-3
CDR3: CASSHRLVITGELFF; DNA: TGTGCCAGCAGCCATAGACTAGTGATCACCGGGGAGCTGTTTTTT; V: TRBV3-1/TRBV3-2; size: NA; D: NA; J: TRBJ2-2
CDR3: CASYRGGRVNTQYF; DNA: TGTGCCAGCTACCGAGGGGGCCGAGTCAATACGCAGTATTTT; V: TRBV5-5; size: NA; D: TRBD1; J: TRBJ2-3
CDR3: CASSLAGAVTTNEKLFF; DNA: TGTGCCAGCAGCTTAGCGGGGGCCGTAACAACTAATGAAAAACTGTTTTTT; V: TRBV7-2; size: NA; D: NA; J: TRBJ1-4
CDR3: CASRGDSLQETQYF; DNA: TGTGCCAGCAGAGGGGACAGCCTCCAAGAGACCCAGTACTTC; V: TRBV25-1; size: few; D: TRBD1; J: TRBJ2-5
CDR3: CASSSDRGAMDEQYF; DNA: TGTGCCAGCAGTTCTGACCGGGGGGCCATGGACGAGCAGTACTTC; V: TRBV27; size: NA; D: NA; J: TRBJ2-7
CDR3: CASSQSAGRFEQYF; DNA: TGCGCCAGCAGCCAAAGTGCAGGGAGGTTCGAGCAGTACTTC; V: TRBV4-1; size: NA; D: NA; J: TRBJ2-7
CDR3: CASSLGTSGLNEQFF; DNA: TGTGCCAGCAGTTTGGGGACTAGCGGCCTCAATGAGCAGTTCTTC; V: TRBV27; size: NA; D: TRBD2; J: TRBJ2-1
CDR3: CASSMRRGTPGELFF; DNA: TGTGCCAGTAGTATGAGGCGGGGGACTCCCGGGGAGCTGTTTTTT; V: TRBV19; size: few; D: TRBD2; J: TRBJ2-2
CDR3: CASSSGTDSYNEQFF; DNA: TGTGCCAGCAGTTCCGGGACAGACTCCTACAATGAGCAGTTCTTC; V: TRBV6-2/TRBV6-3; size: few; D: TRBD1; J: TRBJ2-1
CDR3: CASRKDRPGELFF; DNA: TGTGCCAGCCGGAAGGACAGACCCGGGGAGCTGTTTTTT; V: TRBV2; size: NA; D: NA; J: TRBJ2-2
CDR3: CASRIGQGNTEAFF; DNA: TGTGCCAGCAGGATCGGACAGGGGAACACTGAAGCTTTCTTT; V: TRBV2; size: NA; D: TRBD1; J: TRBJ1-1
CDR3: CASSLGLAVGEQYF; DNA: TGTGCCAGCAGCTTAGGGCTAGCGGTGGGAGAGCAGTACTTC; V: TRBV5-5; size: once; D: TRBD2; J: TRBJ2-7
CDR3: CASSFPTSGSHEQYF; DNA: TGTGCCAGCAGCTTCCCGACTAGCGGGAGCCACGAGCAGTACTTC; V: TRBV7-8; size: NA; D: TRBD2; J: TRBJ2-7
CDR3: CAWSVGGDEQYF; DNA: TGTGCCTGGAGTGTGGGGGGGGACGAGCAGTACTTC; V: TRBV30; size: NA; D: TRBD2; J: TRBJ2-7
CDR3: CASSRGTIEQFF; DNA: TGTGCCAGCAGCCGAGGGACTATTGAGCAGTTCTTC; V: TRBV3-1/TRBV3-2; size: NA; D: TRBD2; J: TRBJ2-1
CDR3: CASRKGQGWGYTF; DNA: TGCGCCAGCAGGAAGGGACAGGGGTGGGGCTACACCTTC; V: TRBV5-1; size: once; D: TRBD1; J: TRBJ1-2
CDR3: CASSVDTSASGTGELFF; DNA: TGTGCCAGCAGCGTCGACACTAGCGCCTCAGGGACCGGGGAGCTGTTTTTT; V: TRBV6-4; size: NA; D: TRBD2; J: TRBJ2-2
CDR3: CARKKQRVSYEQYF; DNA: TGTGCCAGGAAGAAACAGCGGGTATCCTACGAGCAGTACTTC; V: TRBV21-1; size: once; D: NA; J: TRBJ2-7
CDR3: CASSLGLAGGGEQFF; DNA: TGTGCCAGCAGCCTGGGACTAGCGGGAGGGGGTGAGCAGTTCTTC; V: TRBV11-2; size: NA; D: TRBD2; J: TRBJ2-1
CDR3: CASSFQQGSGEQYF; DNA: TGCGCCAGCAGCTTTCAACAGGGGTCCGGCGAGCAGTACTTC; V: TRBV5-1; size: NA; D: TRBD1; J: TRBJ2-7
CDR3: CAISESTDRTNTEAFF; DNA: TGTGCCATCAGTGAGTCGACGGACAGGACGAACACTGAAGCTTTCTTT; V: TRBV10-3; size: NA; D: TRBD1; J: TRBJ1-1
CDR3: CATSSTGAGPNEQFF; DNA: TGTGCCACCAGTTCTACAGGGGCAGGACCCAATGAGCAGTTCTTC; V: TRBV24-1; size: NA; D: TRBD1; J: TRBJ2-1
CDR3: CSVDGQGVETQYF; DNA: TGCAGCGTTGACGGACAGGGTGTAGAGACCCAGTACTTC; V: TRBV29-1; size: NA; D: TRBD1; J: TRBJ2-5